Each of the 12 T cell receptor beta chains below was sequenced from the same sample in a study of T cells after yellow fever vaccination. TCRdb re-derived calls from the 5' RACE reads in MiXCR, one entry per CDR3 protein. This table holds under 150,000 distinct CDR3 sequences, over 12% found once. Sequences were derived from CD8+ T cells sorted from PBMCs, sampled 5 days after the yellow fever booster vaccination. Receptors were obtained from a young man who received the YFV17D yellow fever vaccine.

V gene TRBV7-2 combines with J gene TRBJ2-7, with D maybe TRBD1 (5 bases). The germline V gene encodes CDR1 SGHTA and CDR2 FQGNSA. This CDR3 spans 16 amino acids. The germline V and J ends were trimmed by 5 bases and 6 bases, with 23 bases remaining between them. The CDR3 DNA follows: TGTGCCAGCAGCCTACCGCCCTCAAGGGGTTTACGCGAGCAGTACTTC. This gives the protein CASSLPPSRGLREQYF.

This clonotype was found a few times. One end of the junction is discordant with germline, which a read error may explain. This rearrangement joins TRBV20-1 to TRBJ1-1, with a weak D call TRBD1 (5 bases). CDR3 size: 17 residues. Germline-derived CDR1 and CDR2 are DFQATT and SNEGSKA (reference sequence). CDR3: CSVRPKGRGAVGTEAFF. CDR3 DNA sequence: TGCAGTGTTAGACCCAAGGGTAGGGGCGCGGTGGGGACTGAAGCTTTCTTT.

The chain couples TRBV4-1 to TRBJ2-2; weak D call: TRBD1 (6 bases). Trimming cost V 4 bases and J 4 bases, with 13 bases left between them. This CDR3 has 15 residues. CDR1 and CDR2 (germline): MGHRA, YSYEKL. The CDR3 nucleotides are TGCGCCAGCAGCCCTCGGGACACTCCCACCGGGGAGCTGTTTTTT. Translated: CASSPRDTPTGELFF.

Only a few counts were recorded for this clonotype. The chain has TRBV6-2 or TRBV6-3 and TRBJ2-5, with D perhaps matching TRBD2 (5 bases). Looked up from germline, CDR1 is MNHEY and CDR2 is SVGEGT. The V end lost 2 bases, the J end lost 0 bases, and 13 bases lay between the germline ends. The CDR3 totals 16 residues. The CDR3 DNA is TGTGCCAGCAGTTACCCTAGAAGCGGAGACCAAGAGACCCAGTACTTC. This encodes CASSYPRSGDQETQYF.

The chain uses TRBV20-1 and TRBJ2-7; 8 bases are a match to TRBD2. This CDR3 has 14 amino acids. V trimming: 0 bases; J trimming: 4 bases; junction bases outside the gene matches: 5. The germline V gene encodes CDR1 DFQATT and CDR2 SNEGSKA (reference sequence). The CDR3 bases are TGCAGTGCTAGAGATGGAACTAGCGGTTACGAGCAGTACTTC. Protein product: CSARDGTSGYEQYF.

Many counts were recorded for this clonotype. V usage is TRBV10-2 and J usage is TRBJ2-7; either TRBD1 or TRBD2 may supply D (5 bases each). This CDR3 comprises 14 residues. V lost 3 bases to trimming and J lost 7 bases, with 16 bases between them. CDR1 is WSHSY and CDR2 is SAAADI in the germline V gene. CDR3 protein: CASSDQTGQDEQYF. The CDR3 nucleotides are TGCGCCAGCAGTGATCAGACGGGGCAGGATGAGCAGTACTTC.

The chain links TRBV4-1 to TRBJ1-2, with a weak D call TRBD1 (5 bases). V was shortened by 4 bases and J by 2 bases, with 14 bases between the two germline ends. This CDR3 is built from 15 residues. From germline, CDR1 is MGHRA and CDR2 YSYEKL. The chain's CDR3 is CASSPRQLTNYGYTF. The CDR3 nucleotides read TGCGCCAGCAGCCCCCGACAGCTAACCAACTATGGCTACACCTTC.

There are many counts of this clonotype. This rearrangement joins TRBV4-1 to TRBJ2-7; perhaps TRBD2 as D (5 bases). This CDR3 spans 14 amino acids. With 2 bases removed from V and 2 bases from J, the gap between germline ends came to 10 bases. Per germline, CDR1 MGHRA and CDR2 YSYEKL. CDR3 coding DNA: TGCGCCAGCAGCCAATCTGGAGCGGCCTACGAGCAGTACTTC. Encoded protein: CASSQSGAAYEQYF.

This chain joins TRBV7-3 and TRBJ2-3, with D perhaps given as TRBD1 or TRBD2 (5 bases each). Germline CDR1 SGHTA, CDR2 FQGTGA. The CDR3 has 15 amino acids. V was cut by 2 bases and J by 3 bases, with 12 bases left in between. CDR3: CASSLRGRGTDTQYF. The CDR3 DNA sequence: TGTGCCAGCAGCTTACGGGGAAGGGGTACAGATACGCAGTATTTT.

The CDR3 region has the DNA TGTGCCAGCGCCGTCGAGACCCAGTACTTC. Its protein product is CASAVETQYF. This sequence joins TRBV7-8 and TRBJ2-5; D is unresolved. Germline CDR1 SGHVS, CDR2 FQNEAQ. The CDR3 covers 10 residues. Trimming took 8 bases from V and 5 from J, leaving 6 bases between them. Full variable domain (rest looked up from reference TRBV7-8 and TRBJ2-5): GAGVSQSPRYKVAKRGQDVALRCDPISGHVSLFWYQQALGQGPEFLTYFQNEAQLDKSGLPSDRFFAERPEGSVSTLKIQRTQQEDSAVYLCASAVETQYFGPGTRLLVL.

This clonotype has just one count. The chain combines TRBV6-5 with TRBJ2-1; D not certain. Germline-derived CDR1 and CDR2 are MNHEY and SVGAGI. V was cut by 3 bases and J by 5 bases, with 14 bases left in between. The CDR3 runs to 15 residues. This chain's CDR3 is CASSYGWAGNNEQFF. CDR3 coding DNA: TGTGCCAGCAGTTATGGCTGGGCTGGTAACAATGAGCAGTTCTTC.

Here the CDR3 DNA reads TGTGCCAGCAGTTTAGAGGCAGGGGTGCACAATGAGCAGTTCTTC. It codes for CASSLEAGVHNEQFF. This chain uses TRBV12-3 or TRBV12-4 with TRBJ2-1; D is perhaps TRBD1 (6 bases). This CDR3 contains 15 residues. Between the trimmed V and J ends, which lost 1 base and 5 bases, there was a span of 12 bases.